One sample yielded the 32 T cell receptor beta chains listed below, sequenced in a study of shared clonotypes between healthy human individuals. The method was immunoSEQ multiplex PCR; TCRdb's version includes in-frame clones alone and lacks a portion of them. The profile shows about 510,000 clones, 79% of them singletons. The specimen sequenced was PBMCs. The receptors were gathered from a woman aged 40 to 49 in good health. Some clones in this sample may be carry-over from other donors' samples.

The chain uses TRBV5-1 and TRBJ2-1, with D possibly being TRBD1 or TRBD2 (5 bases each). Germline CDR1 and CDR2: SGHRS and YFSETQ. Trimming pared 0 bases from V and 6 bases from J, leaving 16 bases between. This CDR3 comprises 16 residues. The CDR3 nucleotides are TGCGCCAGCAGCTTGGCCGGGGCAGGGCACGGCAATGAGCAGTTCTTC. Translating it yields CASSLAGAGHGNEQFF.

Note on this clone: A much larger clone differs from this one at a single base, so this may be a read error. The chain joins TRBV11-2 to TRBJ2-3, with 7 bases fitting TRBD2. The CDR3 is 15 amino acids. Germline CDR1 SGHAT, CDR2 FQNNGV. The CDR3 bases are TGTGCCAGCAGCCCGGGGGGTCGAAACACAGATACGCGGTATTTT. Its protein is CASSPGGRNTDTRYF. Full variable domain (rest looked up from reference TRBV11-2 and TRBJ2-3): EAGVAQSPRYKIIEKRQSVAFWCNPISGHATLYWYQQILGQGPKLLIQFQNNGVVDDSQLPKDRFSAERLKGVDSTLKIQPAKLEDSAVYLCASSPGGRNTDTRYFGPGTRLTVL.

The chain uses TRBV5-4 and TRBJ2-5; D might be TRBD1 or TRBD2, each matching 5 bases. CDR3 length equals 15 residues. The germline V gene has CDR1 SGHNT and CDR2 YYREEE (reference sequence). The V and J ends lost 9 bases and 1 base respectively, with 19 bases between them. The CDR3: CATKAPGTSQETQYF. The CDR3 bases are TGTGCCACCAAAGCACCCGGGACCTCCCAAGAGACCCAGTACTTC.

This chain connects TRBV6-6 to TRBJ2-1; tentative D call: TRBD2 (6 bases). Trimming took 8 bases from V and 5 from J, leaving 22 bases between them. Germline values: CDR1 MNHNY, CDR2 SVGAGI (reference sequence). The CDR3 contains 16 residues. The CDR3 loop is CASRRGSQVADNEQFF. The CDR3 region has the DNA TGTGCCAGCCGGAGGGGTTCACAGGTGGCGGACAATGAGCAGTTCTTC.

This chain uses TRBV18 with TRBJ2-6; 11 bases map to TRBD1. The germline V gene has CDR1 KGHSH and CDR2 LQKENI. The CDR3 consists of 17 residues. The J segment lost 1 base and the V segment lost 6 bases, leaving 5 bases of the junction unmatched. The CDR3: CASSTGTGGSGANVLTF. The CDR3 bases are TGTGCCAGCTCTACCGGGACAGGGGGATCTGGGGCCAACGTCCTGACTTTC.

V usage is TRBV5-4 and J usage is TRBJ2-7; D is perhaps TRBD2 (6 bases). Trimming pared 6 bases from V and 0 bases from J, leaving 13 bases between. Germline V CDR1 and CDR2: SGHNT, YYREEE (reference sequence). This CDR3 has 14 amino acids. The CDR3 spells CASMPRLDSYEQYF. Written as DNA, the CDR3 is TGTGCCAGCATGCCCAGACTAGACTCCTACGAGCAGTACTTC.

The J gene is TRBJ2-1, the V gene TRBV7-2, with 12 nucleotides matching TRBD2. Germline-derived CDR1 and CDR2 are SGHTA and FQGNSA. J lost 8 bases, V lost 5 bases, and 13 bases had no gene match. The CDR3 sequence is 17 residues long. Here the CDR3 DNA reads TGTACCAGCAGCCCCCCCAGGACTAGCGGGATCTTCCATGAGCAGTTCTTC. It encodes CTSSPPRTSGIFHEQFF.

This clone came up a few times. The J gene is TRBJ2-2, the V gene TRBV5-4; D is perhaps TRBD2 (5 bases). This CDR3 spans 12 amino acids. The V gene lost 4 bases and the J gene lost 8 bases, with 9 bases spanning the gap. Per germline, CDR1 SGHNT and CDR2 YYREEE (reference sequence). The DNA for the CDR3 is TGTGCCAGCAGCCCGTTAGCGGGGGAGCTGTTTTTT. Its translation is CASSPLAGELFF. Looking up the rest from reference TRBV5-4 and TRBJ2-2 gives the full variable domain: ETGVTQSPTHLIKTRGQQVTLRCSSQSGHNTVSWYQQALGQGPQFIFQYYREEENGRGNFPPRFSGLQFPNYSSELNVNALELDDSALYLCASSPLAGELFFGEGSRLTVL.

This chain links TRBV5-1 with TRBJ2-5; TRBD1 is a possible D gene (6 bases). Trimming shortened V by 4 bases and J by 4 bases, and 23 bases separated the two germline ends. This CDR3 is built from 17 residues. The germline V gene has CDR1 SGHRS and CDR2 YFSETQ. The CDR3 protein is CASSPLTGRRGVETQYF. The CDR3 nucleotides are TGCGCCAGCAGCCCTCTCACAGGGAGACGAGGTGTAGAGACCCAGTACTTC.

This clone has only a few counts. This chain links TRBV29-1 with TRBJ1-1, with a weak D call TRBD1 (5 bases). Germline-derived CDR1 and CDR2 are SQVTM and ANQGSEA. Trimming stripped 5 bases from V and 5 bases from J, with 18 bases between. The CDR3 is 14 residues long. This CDR3 reads CSVQVTTAGTEAFF. The DNA for the CDR3 is TGCAGCGTTCAAGTCACGACAGCGGGGACTGAAGCTTTCTTT.

A few counts support this clone. The V call is TRBV7-8, the J call TRBJ2-7, with 8 positions matching TRBD1. The V gene's germline CDR1 is SGHVS and CDR2 FQNEAQ. This CDR3 is built from 17 residues. Unmatched junction bases numbered 16, after V lost 6 bases and J lost 3 bases. The CDR3 protein is CASRTAGGGRTDYEQYF. CDR3 nucleotides: TGTGCCAGCAGAACCGCAGGGGGCGGACGAACGGACTACGAGCAGTACTTC.

The rearrangement uses TRBV7-3 and TRBJ2-1, with 8 bases aligning to TRBD2. Trimming took 5 bases from V and 4 from J; bases not matched to a gene: 13. Germline loops: CDR1 SGHTA, CDR2 FQGTGA. The CDR3 totals 17 residues. This CDR3 is CASSPQAGAFGYNEQFF. The CDR3 bases are TGTGCCAGCAGCCCACAAGCGGGAGCGTTTGGGTACAATGAGCAGTTCTTC.

This rearrangement joins TRBV5-1 to TRBJ1-2; no clear D. CDR3 length: 14 residues. Trimming removed 0 bases at V and 3 bases at J, with 9 bases between. Germline CDR1 SGHRS, CDR2 YFSETQ. CDR3 sequence reads: CASSLDPGDYGYTF. CDR3 nucleotide sequence: TGCGCCAGCAGCTTGGACCCCGGGGACTATGGCTACACCTTC. Based on the CDR3 plus reference TRBV5-1 and TRBJ1-2, the full variable domain is KAGVTQTPRYLIKTRGQQVTLSCSPISGHRSVSWYQQTPGQGLQFLFEYFSETQRNKGNFPGRFSGRQFSNSRSEMNVSTLELGDSALYLCASSLDPGDYGYTFGSGTRLTVV.

This chain joins TRBV15 and TRBJ2-5; 8 positions match TRBD1. The V and J ends lost 4 bases and 1 base, in that order; junction bases with no gene match: 2. The CDR3 consists of 14 residues. Germline CDR1 LNHNV, CDR2 YYDKDF (reference sequence). This chain's CDR3 is CATSTDRVQETQYF. DNA for the CDR3: TGTGCCACCAGCACGGACAGGGTCCAAGAGACCCAGTACTTC.

This chain joins TRBV19 and TRBJ1-3; D gene uncertain. CDR1 is LNHDA, CDR2 SQIVND, per germline (reference sequence). V dropped 3 bases and J dropped 2 bases, with 8 bases sitting between them. CDR3 length: 14 residues. CDR3 loop: CASSIRPTGNTIYF. In DNA, the CDR3 is TGTGCCAGTAGTATTCGGCCAACTGGAAACACCATATATTTT.

The chain recombines TRBV7-3 with TRBJ2-1; 14 bases fit TRBD2. Unmatched junction bases numbered 16, after V lost 3 bases and J lost 3 bases. This CDR3 contains 21 residues. Germline-derived CDR1 and CDR2 are SGHTA and FQGTGA. CDR3 amino acids: CASSFDKLGTSGSDGYNEQFF. The CDR3 DNA reads TGTGCCAGCAGCTTCGATAAGCTAGGGACTAGCGGGAGCGACGGCTACAATGAGCAGTTCTTC.

The chain couples TRBV4-2 to TRBJ2-4, with 7 bases matching TRBD2. CDR1 and CDR2 from the germline V gene are LGHNA and YNFKEQ. V was pared by 3 bases and J by 2 bases, with 7 bases of the junction left unmatched. The CDR3 is 16 amino acids. CDR3 region: CASSQGGSTTKNIQYF. CDR3 bases: TGTGCCAGCAGCCAGGGAGGGTCAACAACCAAAAACATTCAGTACTTC.

The chain employs TRBV28 and TRBJ2-3, with TRBD2 as a possible D gene (5 bases). The CDR3 extends over 14 amino acids. The V and J ends lost 8 bases and 4 bases respectively, with 16 bases between them. Germline V gene lookup returns CDR1 MDHEN and CDR2 SYDVKM. This chain's CDR3 is CASRRGPGSDTQYF. CDR3 DNA sequence: TGTGCCAGCCGTCGAGGGCCCGGCTCAGATACGCAGTATTTT.

The chain joins TRBV6-1 to TRBJ2-7, with 8 bases matching TRBD1. The CDR3 covers 14 residues. V lost 6 bases, J lost 6 bases, and 10 bases stayed unmatched. Germline V CDR1 and CDR2: MNHNS, SASEGT. For the CDR3, the DNA is TGTGCCAGCAGCTCCGGGACAGGTCTTGGCGAGCAGTACTTC. Translated: CASSSGTGLGEQYF.

The V gene is TRBV7-2, the J gene TRBJ2-7, with 7 bases lining up with TRBD2. V gave up 6 bases and J gave up 0 bases; unmatched junction bases: 5. The CDR3 is 14 residues long. The germline CDR1 and CDR2 sequences are SGHTA and FQGNSA. The DNA of the CDR3 is TGTGCCAGCAGGCGGGCTAGCGGCTCCTACGAGCAGTACTTC. Residues: CASRRASGSYEQYF.

The chain recombines TRBV6-4 with TRBJ2-1; 14 nucleotides align to TRBD2. The CDR3 covers 14 residues. Germline-derived CDR1 and CDR2 are MRHNA and SNTAGT. The V gene end was trimmed by 3 bases and the J gene end by 8 bases; junction bases not matched to a gene: 0. The CDR3, as DNA: TGTGCCAGCAGTGAGGGACTAGCGGGAGATGAGCAGTTCTTC. Protein product: CASSEGLAGDEQFF.

This chain links TRBV5-5 with TRBJ1-1; 9 bases align to TRBD1. The germline V gene has CDR1 SGHKS and CDR2 YYEKEE (reference sequence). Losses at the gene ends were 4 bases for V and 0 bases for J; bases not matched to a gene: 10. The CDR3 loop spans 17 amino acids. The chain's CDR3 is CASSVTLQGALNTEAFF. CDR3 coding DNA: TGTGCCAGCAGCGTTACTTTACAGGGGGCGTTGAACACTGAAGCTTTCTTT.

This chain uses TRBV28 with TRBJ1-1; 10 nucleotides line up with TRBD1. The CDR3 is 15 residues long. The V segment lost 8 bases and the J segment 2 bases; nucleotides outside the gene matches: 8. Germline CDR1 and CDR2: MDHEN and SYDVKM. The CDR3 DNA sequence: TGTGCCAGCGGTCGACAGGGGGCTATTAACACTGAAGCTTTCTTT. The encoded protein is CASGRQGAINTEAFF.

V and J are TRBV28 and TRBJ1-1, with D hard to call. CDR3 length equals 14 residues. With 5 bases removed from V and 5 bases from J, the gap between germline ends came to 15 bases. CDR1 MDHEN and CDR2 SYDVKM come from the germline V gene. The CDR3 loop reads CASSPPRPLTEAFF. CDR3 DNA sequence: TGTGCCAGCAGTCCCCCCCGACCTTTAACTGAAGCTTTCTTT.

This clone came up a few times. The V and J genes are TRBV19 and TRBJ2-6, with D possibly matching TRBD2 (5 bases). This CDR3 spans 13 amino acids. In germline, CDR1 is LNHDA, CDR2 SQIVND (reference sequence). Trimming removed 5 bases at V and 12 bases at J, with 14 bases between. CDR3 bases: TGTGCCAGTAGTGCCCGACCGAGCGGCGTCCTGACTTTC. This translates into CASSARPSGVLTF.

This clone has just a few counts. The chain employs TRBV14 and TRBJ2-7, with a weak D call TRBD1 (6 bases). The V gene's germline CDR1 is SGHDN and CDR2 FVKESK. Trimming pared 3 bases from V and 4 bases from J, leaving 13 bases between. This CDR3 spans 14 amino acids. This CDR3 is CASSHGTGRYEQYF. DNA for the CDR3: TGTGCCAGCAGCCATGGAACAGGGAGATACGAGCAGTACTTC.

This rearrangement joins TRBV9 to TRBJ2-7, with 9 bases matching TRBD1. The CDR3 has 15 amino acids. J was trimmed by 1 base and V by 3 bases; bases with no gene match: 5. Per germline, CDR1 SGDLS and CDR2 YYNGEE. The CDR3 region has the DNA TGTGCCAGCAGCGCCGCGGGACAGGGATCCTACGAGCAGTACTTC. It is translated as CASSAAGQGSYEQYF.

The V gene is TRBV5-1, the J gene TRBJ1-2, with 9 bases identical to TRBD1. The CDR3 spans 15 residues. Germline V CDR1 and CDR2: SGHRS, YFSETQ. The V segment lost 4 bases and the J segment 3 bases; nucleotides outside the gene matches: 7. CDR3 in DNA: TGCGCCAGCAGCCAGACAGGGGGGATGGACTATGGCTACACCTTC. The encoded protein is CASSQTGGMDYGYTF.

This clone appeared once. The V and J genes are TRBV6-1 and TRBJ2-3; TRBD1 matches 10 bases. Germline V lookup: CDR1 MNHNS, CDR2 SASEGT. V trimming: 8 bases; J trimming: 4 bases; junction bases outside the gene matches: 9. The CDR3 sequence is 15 residues long. The CDR3 loop reads CASWRQGAIADTQYF. The DNA for the CDR3 is TGTGCCAGCTGGAGACAGGGGGCAATTGCAGATACGCAGTATTTT.

This clone has a single count. The rearrangement joins TRBV11-2 to TRBJ2-7; D is ambiguous. Per germline, CDR1 SGHAT and CDR2 FQNNGV. CDR3 length equals 13 residues. The V end lost 6 bases, the J end lost 6 bases, and 15 bases lay between the germline ends. In DNA form, the CDR3 reads TGTGCCAGCAGTTATTCCGGGCTACCCGAGCAGTACTTC. This gives the protein CASSYSGLPEQYF.

The chain recombines TRBV18 with TRBJ1-2; the D is unclear. The germline V gene encodes CDR1 KGHSH and CDR2 LQKENI. With 3 bases removed from V and 8 bases from J, the gap between germline ends came to 13 bases. The CDR3 runs 13 residues. The CDR3 protein is CASSPEGGSGYTF. The CDR3 DNA sequence: TGTGCCAGCTCACCCGAGGGAGGGTCCGGCTACACCTTC. Complete variable domain (other parts from reference TRBV18 and TRBJ1-2): NAGVMQNPRHLVRRRGQEARLRCSPMKGHSHVYWYRQLPEEGLKFMVYLQKENIIDESGMPKERFSAEFPKEGPSILRIQQVVRGDSAAYFCASSPEGGSGYTFGSGTRLTVV.

The genes are TRBV5-1 and TRBJ2-7; D might be TRBD2 (6 bases). Germline V gives CDR1 SGHRS, CDR2 YFSETQ. The CDR3 runs 14 residues. V gave up 1 base and J gave up 3 bases, with 11 bases separating them. The CDR3 DNA is TGCGCCAGCAGCTTGTCGGGGGAATACTACGAGCAGTACTTC. The encoded protein is CASSLSGEYYEQYF. Using reference TRBV5-1 and TRBJ2-7 for the parts outside the CDR3, the full variable domain is KAGVTQTPRYLIKTRGQQVTLSCSPISGHRSVSWYQQTPGQGLQFLFEYFSETQRNKGNFPGRFSGRQFSNSRSEMNVSTLELGDSALYLCASSLSGEYYEQYFGPGTRLTVT.